This T cell receptor (beta chain) was observed in a study of shared clonotypes between healthy human individuals. This clone was seen just once. CD8 cells classed as naive were CD45RO-negative and positively selected for CCR7, excluding terminally differentiated effector memory CD45RA+ cells. Sequenced by immunoSEQ multiplex PCR; TCRdb stores in-frame clones only, minus some. The sample has hundreds of thousands of clones; roughly 94% are singletons. V was trimmed by 0 bases and J by 1 base, leaving 6 bases between them. CDR1 and CDR2 from the germline V gene are MNHEY and SVGAGI. The CDR3 has 14 residues.

The chain is built from TRBV6-5 and TRBJ1-1; D is uncertain. This TCR was sampled from a man aged 25-45 years in good health. Input material: naive CD8+ T cells sorted from blood. This chain's CDR3 is CASSYSSTNTEAFF. The DNA for the CDR3 is TGTGCCAGCAGTTACTCCTCAACGAACACTGAAGCTTTCTTT.